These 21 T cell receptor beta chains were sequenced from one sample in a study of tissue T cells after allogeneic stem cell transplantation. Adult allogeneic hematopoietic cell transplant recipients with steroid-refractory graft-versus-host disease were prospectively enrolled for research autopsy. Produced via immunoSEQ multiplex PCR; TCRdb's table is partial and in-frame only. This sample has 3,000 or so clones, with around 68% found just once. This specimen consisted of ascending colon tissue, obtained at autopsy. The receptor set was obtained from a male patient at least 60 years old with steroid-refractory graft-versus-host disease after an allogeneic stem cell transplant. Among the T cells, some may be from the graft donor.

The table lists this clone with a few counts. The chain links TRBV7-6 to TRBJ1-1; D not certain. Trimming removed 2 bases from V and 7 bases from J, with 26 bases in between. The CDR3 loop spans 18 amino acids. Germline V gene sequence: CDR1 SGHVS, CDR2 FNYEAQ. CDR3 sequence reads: CASSLTQAVPYEHSEAFF. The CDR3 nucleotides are TGTGCCAGCAGCTTAACTCAGGCGGTCCCTTATGAACATAGTGAAGCTTTCTTT. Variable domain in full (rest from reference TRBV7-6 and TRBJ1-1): GAGVSQSPRYKVTKRGQDVALRCDPISGHVSLYWYRQALGQGPEFLTYFNYEAQQDKSGLPNDRFSAERPEGSISTLTIQRTEQRDSAMYRCASSLTQAVPYEHSEAFFGQGTRLTVV.

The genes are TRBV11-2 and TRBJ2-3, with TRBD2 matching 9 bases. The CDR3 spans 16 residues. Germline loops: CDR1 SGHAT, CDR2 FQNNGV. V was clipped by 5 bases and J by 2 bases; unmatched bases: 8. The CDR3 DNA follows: TGTGCCAGCAGCGCACGACTAGCGGCCCACACAGATACGCAGTATTTT. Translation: CASSARLAAHTDTQYF.

CDR3 nucleotide sequence: TGTGCCAGCAGCTTCCCCTACGAGCAGTACTTC. Translated: CASSFPYEQYF. The chain combines TRBV11-2 with TRBJ2-7; D remains ambiguous. Per germline, CDR1 SGHAT and CDR2 FQNNGV. CDR3 length: 11 amino acids. V was pared by 3 bases and J by 2 bases, with 2 bases between.

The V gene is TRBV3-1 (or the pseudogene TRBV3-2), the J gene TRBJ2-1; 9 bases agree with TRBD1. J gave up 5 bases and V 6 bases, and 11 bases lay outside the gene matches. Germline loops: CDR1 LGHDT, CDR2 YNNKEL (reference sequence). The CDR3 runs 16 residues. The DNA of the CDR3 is TGTGCCAGCAGACCTGCCCCGGACAGGGGCAACAATGAGCAGTTCTTC. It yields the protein CASRPAPDRGNNEQFF.

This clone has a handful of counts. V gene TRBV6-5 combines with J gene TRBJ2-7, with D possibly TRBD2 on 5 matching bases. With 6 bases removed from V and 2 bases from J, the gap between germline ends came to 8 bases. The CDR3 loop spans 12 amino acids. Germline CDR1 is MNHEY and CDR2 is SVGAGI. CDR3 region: CASSTGAYEQYF. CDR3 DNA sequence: TGTGCCAGCAGCACCGGGGCCTACGAGCAGTACTTC.

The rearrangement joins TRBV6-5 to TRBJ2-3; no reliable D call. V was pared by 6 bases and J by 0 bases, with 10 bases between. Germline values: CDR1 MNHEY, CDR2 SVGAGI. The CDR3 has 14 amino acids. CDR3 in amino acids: CASSPKASTDTQYF. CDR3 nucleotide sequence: TGTGCCAGCAGCCCCAAGGCTAGCACAGATACGCAGTATTTT.

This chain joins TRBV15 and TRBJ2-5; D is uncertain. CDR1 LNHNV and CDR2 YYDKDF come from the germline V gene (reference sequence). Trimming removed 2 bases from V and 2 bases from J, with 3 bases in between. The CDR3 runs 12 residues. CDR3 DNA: TGTGCCACCAGCAGATATCAAGAGACCCAGTACTTC. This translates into CATSRYQETQYF. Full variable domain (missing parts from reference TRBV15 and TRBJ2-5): DAMVIQNPRYQVTQFGKPVTLSCSQTLNHNVMYWYQQKSSQAPKLLFHYYDKDFNNEADTPDNFQSRRPNTSFCFLDIRSPGLGDTAMYLCATSRYQETQYFGPGTRLLVL.

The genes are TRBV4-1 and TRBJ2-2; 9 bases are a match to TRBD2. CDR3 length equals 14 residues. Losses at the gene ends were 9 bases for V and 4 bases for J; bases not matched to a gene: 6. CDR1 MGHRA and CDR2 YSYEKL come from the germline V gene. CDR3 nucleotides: TGCGCCAGTTCTAGCGGGGAATTCACCGGGGAGCTGTTTTTT. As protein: CASSSGEFTGELFF.

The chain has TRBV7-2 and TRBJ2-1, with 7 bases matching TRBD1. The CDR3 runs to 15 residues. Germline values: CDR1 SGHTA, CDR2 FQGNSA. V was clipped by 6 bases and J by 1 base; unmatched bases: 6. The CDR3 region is CASRTGTASYNEQFF. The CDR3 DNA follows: TGTGCCAGCAGGACGGGGACAGCTTCCTACAATGAGCAGTTCTTC.

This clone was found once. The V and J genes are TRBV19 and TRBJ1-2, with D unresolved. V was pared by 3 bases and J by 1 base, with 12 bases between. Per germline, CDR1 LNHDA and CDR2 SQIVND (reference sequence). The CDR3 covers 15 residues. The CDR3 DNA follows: TGTGCCAGTAGTATGGCGGCCACGGGTAACTATGGCTACACCTTC. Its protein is CASSMAATGNYGYTF.

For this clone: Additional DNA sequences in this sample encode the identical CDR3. CDR3 nucleotides: TGTGCCAGCAGCCCATCAGCGGGGGGCCAAGAGACCCAGTACTTC. This translates into CASSPSAGGQETQYF. The chain combines TRBV9 with TRBJ2-5, with TRBD2 identical over 9 bases. Unmatched junction bases numbered 5, after V lost 4 bases and J lost 1 base. CDR1 and CDR2 from the germline V gene are SGDLS and YYNGEE. There are 15 residues in the CDR3.

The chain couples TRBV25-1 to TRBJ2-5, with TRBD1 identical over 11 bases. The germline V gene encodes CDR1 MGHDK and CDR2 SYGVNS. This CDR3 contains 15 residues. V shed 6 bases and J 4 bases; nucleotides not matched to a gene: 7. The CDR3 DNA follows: TGTGCCAGCAGGCGGGACAGGGGGGTTGGAGAGACCCAGTACTTC. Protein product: CASRRDRGVGETQYF.

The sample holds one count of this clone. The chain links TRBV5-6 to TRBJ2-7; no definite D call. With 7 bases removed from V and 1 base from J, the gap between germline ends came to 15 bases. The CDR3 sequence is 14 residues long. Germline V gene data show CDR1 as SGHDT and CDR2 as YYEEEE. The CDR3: CASLIREASYEQYF. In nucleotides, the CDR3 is TGTGCCAGCCTCATTAGGGAAGCATCCTACGAGCAGTACTTC. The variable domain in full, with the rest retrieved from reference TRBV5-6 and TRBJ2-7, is DAGVTQSPTHLIKTRGQQVTLRCSPKSGHDTVSWYQQALGQGPQFIFQYYEEEERQRGNFPDRFSGHQFPNYSSELNVNALLLGDSALYLCASLIREASYEQYFGPGTRLTVT.

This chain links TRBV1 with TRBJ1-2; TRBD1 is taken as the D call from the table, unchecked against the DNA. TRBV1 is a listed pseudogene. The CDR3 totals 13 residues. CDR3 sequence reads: CTSSKDSPYGYTF. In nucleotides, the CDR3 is TGCACCAGCAGCAAGGACAGTCCCTATGGCTACACCTTC.

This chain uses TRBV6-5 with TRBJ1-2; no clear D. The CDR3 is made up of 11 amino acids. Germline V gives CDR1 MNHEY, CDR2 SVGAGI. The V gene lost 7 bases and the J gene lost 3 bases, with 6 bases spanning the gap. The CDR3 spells CASNKDYGYTF. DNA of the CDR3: TGTGCCAGCAACAAGGACTATGGCTACACCTTC.

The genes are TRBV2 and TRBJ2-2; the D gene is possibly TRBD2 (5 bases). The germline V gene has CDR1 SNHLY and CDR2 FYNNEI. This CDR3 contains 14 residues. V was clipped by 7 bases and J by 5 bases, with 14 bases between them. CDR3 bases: TGTGCCAGCATGAGGGTCGGAACAACCGGGGAGCTGTTTTTT. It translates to CASMRVGTTGELFF.

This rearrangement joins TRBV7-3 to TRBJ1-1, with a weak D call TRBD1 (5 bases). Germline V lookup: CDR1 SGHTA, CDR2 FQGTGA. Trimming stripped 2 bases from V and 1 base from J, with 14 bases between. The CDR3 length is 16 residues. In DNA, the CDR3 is TGTGCCAGCAGCTTAGGGTCGGGGCAGGCGAACACTGAAGCTTTCTTT. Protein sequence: CASSLGSGQANTEAFF.

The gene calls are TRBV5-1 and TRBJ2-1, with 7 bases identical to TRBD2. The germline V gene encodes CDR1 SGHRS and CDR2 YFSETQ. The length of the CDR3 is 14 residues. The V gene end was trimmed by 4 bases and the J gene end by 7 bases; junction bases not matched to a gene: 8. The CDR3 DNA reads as TGCGCCAGCAGCCTACCGGGACTACAGAATGAGCAGTTCTTC. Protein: CASSLPGLQNEQFF.

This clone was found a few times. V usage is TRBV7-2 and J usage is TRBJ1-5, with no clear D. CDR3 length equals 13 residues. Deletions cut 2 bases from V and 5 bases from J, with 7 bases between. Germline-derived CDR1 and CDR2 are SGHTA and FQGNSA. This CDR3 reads CASSLRVYQPQHF. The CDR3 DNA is TGTGCCAGCAGCTTAAGGGTTTATCAGCCCCAGCATTTT.

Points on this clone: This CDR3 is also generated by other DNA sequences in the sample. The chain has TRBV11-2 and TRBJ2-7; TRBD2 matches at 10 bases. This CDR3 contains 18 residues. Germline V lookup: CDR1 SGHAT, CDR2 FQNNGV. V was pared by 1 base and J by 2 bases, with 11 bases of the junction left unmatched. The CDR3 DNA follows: TGTGCCAGCAGCTTAGGGGGCGCTAGCGGGGGAGTTGCCTACGAGCAGTACTTC. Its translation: CASSLGGASGGVAYEQYF. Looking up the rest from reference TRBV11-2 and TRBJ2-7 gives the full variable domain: EAGVAQSPRYKIIEKRQSVAFWCNPISGHATLYWYQQILGQGPKLLIQFQNNGVVDDSQLPKDRFSAERLKGVDSTLKIQPAKLEDSAVYLCASSLGGASGGVAYEQYFGPGTRLTVT.

The CDR3 spells CASSSRGQGEQFF. CDR3 nucleotide sequence: TGTGCCAGCAGCTCGAGGGGGCAGGGCGAGCAGTTCTTC. J is TRBJ2-1 and V is TRBV7-2; 7 bases are shared with TRBD1. This CDR3 is 13 amino acids long. V was clipped by 4 bases and J by 10 bases; unmatched bases: 7. Germline V gives CDR1 SGHTA, CDR2 FQGNSA. Looking up the rest from reference TRBV7-2 and TRBJ2-1 gives the full variable domain: GAGVSQSPSNKVTEKGKDVELRCDPISGHTALYWYRQSLGQGLEFLIYFQGNSAPDKSGLPSDRFSAERTGGSVSTLTIQRTQQEDSAVYLCASSSRGQGEQFFGPGTRLTVL.